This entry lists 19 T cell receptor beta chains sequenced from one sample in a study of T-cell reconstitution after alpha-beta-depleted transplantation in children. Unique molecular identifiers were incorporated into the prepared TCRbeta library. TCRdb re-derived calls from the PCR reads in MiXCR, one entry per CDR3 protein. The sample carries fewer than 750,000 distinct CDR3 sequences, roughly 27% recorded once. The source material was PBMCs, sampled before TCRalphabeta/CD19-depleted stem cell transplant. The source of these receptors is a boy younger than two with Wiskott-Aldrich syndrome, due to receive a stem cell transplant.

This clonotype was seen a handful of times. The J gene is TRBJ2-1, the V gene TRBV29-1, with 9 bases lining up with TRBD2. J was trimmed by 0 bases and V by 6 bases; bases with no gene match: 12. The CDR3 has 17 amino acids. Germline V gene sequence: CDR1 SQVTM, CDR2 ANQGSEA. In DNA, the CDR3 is TGCAGCGTACCTCCCCTAGCGGGACCGAGCTCCTACAATGAGCAGTTCTTC. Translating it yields CSVPPLAGPSSYNEQFF.

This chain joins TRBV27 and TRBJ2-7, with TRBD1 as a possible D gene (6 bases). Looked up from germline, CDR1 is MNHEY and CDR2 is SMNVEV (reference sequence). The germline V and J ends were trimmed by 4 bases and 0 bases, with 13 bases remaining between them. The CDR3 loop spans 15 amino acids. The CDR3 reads CASSSVRDNSYEQYF. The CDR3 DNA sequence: TGTGCCAGCAGTTCCGTCCGGGACAACTCCTACGAGCAGTACTTC.

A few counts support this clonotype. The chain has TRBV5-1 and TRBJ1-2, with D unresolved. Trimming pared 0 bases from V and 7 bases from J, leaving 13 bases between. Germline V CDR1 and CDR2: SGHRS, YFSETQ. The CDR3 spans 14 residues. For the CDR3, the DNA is TGCGCCAGCAGCTTGGCCCCTGGCGCACGTGGCTACACCTTC. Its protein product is CASSLAPGARGYTF.

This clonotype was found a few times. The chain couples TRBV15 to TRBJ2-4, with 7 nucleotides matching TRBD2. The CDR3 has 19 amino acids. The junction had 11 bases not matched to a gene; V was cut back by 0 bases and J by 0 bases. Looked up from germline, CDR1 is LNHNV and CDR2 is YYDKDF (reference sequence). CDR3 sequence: CATSRDRTSDRLAKNIQYF. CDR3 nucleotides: TGTGCCACCAGCAGAGATCGAACTAGCGATCGGCTAGCCAAAAACATTCAGTACTTC.

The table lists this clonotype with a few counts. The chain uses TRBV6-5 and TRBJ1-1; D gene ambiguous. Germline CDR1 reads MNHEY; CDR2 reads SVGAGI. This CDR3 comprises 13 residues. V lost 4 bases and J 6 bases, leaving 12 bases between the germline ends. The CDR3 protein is CASSFLGRPEAFF. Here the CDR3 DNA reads TGTGCCAGCAGTTTCCTCGGGCGTCCTGAAGCTTTCTTT.

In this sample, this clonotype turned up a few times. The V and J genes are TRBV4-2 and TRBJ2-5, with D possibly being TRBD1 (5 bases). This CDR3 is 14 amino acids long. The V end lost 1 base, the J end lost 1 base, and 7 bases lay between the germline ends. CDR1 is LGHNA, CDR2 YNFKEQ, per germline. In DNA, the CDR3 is TGTGCCAGCAGCCAAGTTACAGGCCAAGAGACCCAGTACTTC. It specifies CASSQVTGQETQYF.

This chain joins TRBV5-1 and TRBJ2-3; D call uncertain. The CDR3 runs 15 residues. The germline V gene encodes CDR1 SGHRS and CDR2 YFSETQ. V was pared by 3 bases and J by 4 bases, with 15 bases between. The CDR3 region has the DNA TGCGCCAGCAGCTGGGTCCGTGTAACGGCAGATACGCAGTATTTT. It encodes CASSWVRVTADTQYF. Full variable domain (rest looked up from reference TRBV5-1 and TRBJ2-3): KAGVTQTPRYLIKTRGQQVTLSCSPISGHRSVSWYQQTPGQGLQFLFEYFSETQRNKGNFPGRFSGRQFSNSRSEMNVSTLELGDSALYLCASSWVRVTADTQYFGPGTRLTVL.

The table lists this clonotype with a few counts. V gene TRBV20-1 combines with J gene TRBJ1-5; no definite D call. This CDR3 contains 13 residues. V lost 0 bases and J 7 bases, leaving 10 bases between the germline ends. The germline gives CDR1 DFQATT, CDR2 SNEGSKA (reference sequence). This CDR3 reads CSARDISGQPQHF. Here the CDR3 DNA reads TGCAGTGCTAGAGATATTAGCGGGCAGCCCCAGCATTTT.

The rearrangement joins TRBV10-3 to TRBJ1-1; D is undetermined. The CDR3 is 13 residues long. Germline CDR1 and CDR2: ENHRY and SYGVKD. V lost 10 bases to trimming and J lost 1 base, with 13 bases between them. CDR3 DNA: TGTGCCACTACGGGCTTGCCGAACACTGAAGCTTTCTTT. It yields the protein CATTGLPNTEAFF.

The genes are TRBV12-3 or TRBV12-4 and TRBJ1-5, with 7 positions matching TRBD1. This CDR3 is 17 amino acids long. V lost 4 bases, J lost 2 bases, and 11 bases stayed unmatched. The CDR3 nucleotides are TGTGCCAGCAGTTGGAGCCACAGGGGATCGGGCAATCAGCCCCAGCATTTT. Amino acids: CASSWSHRGSGNQPQHF.

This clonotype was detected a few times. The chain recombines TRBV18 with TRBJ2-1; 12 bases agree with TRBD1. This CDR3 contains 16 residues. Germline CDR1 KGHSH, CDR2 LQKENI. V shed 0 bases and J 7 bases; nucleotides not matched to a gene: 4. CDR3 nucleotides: TGTGCCAGCTCACCACCCTCGGGACAGGGGGCGAATGAGCAGTTCTTC. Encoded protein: CASSPPSGQGANEQFF.

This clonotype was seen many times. CDR3: CATSDPGYNEQFF. CDR3 sequence (DNA): TGTGCCACCAGTGACCCAGGGTACAATGAGCAGTTCTTC. The chain uses TRBV24-1 and TRBJ2-1; D may be TRBD1 (5 bases). Germline CDR1 is KGHDR and CDR2 is SFDVKD. V lost 4 bases and J lost 4, with 7 bases in between. This CDR3 is 13 amino acids long.

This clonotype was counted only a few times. The CDR3, as DNA: TGTGCCATCAGTGATTATGGCAGTTCCTACGAGCAGTACTTC. Encoded protein: CAISDYGSSYEQYF. This sequence joins TRBV10-3 and TRBJ2-7; no clear D. This CDR3 is 14 amino acids long. CDR1 is ENHRY and CDR2 is SYGVKD in the germline V gene. The V end lost 3 bases, the J end lost 1 base, and 10 bases lay between the germline ends.

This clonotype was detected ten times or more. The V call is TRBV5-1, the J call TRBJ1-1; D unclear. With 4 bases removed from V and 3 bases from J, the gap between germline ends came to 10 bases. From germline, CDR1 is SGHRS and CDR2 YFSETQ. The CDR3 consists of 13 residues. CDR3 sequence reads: CASSPEVDTEAFF. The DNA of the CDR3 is TGCGCCAGCAGCCCAGAGGTCGACACTGAAGCTTTCTTT.

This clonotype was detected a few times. This chain's CDR3 is CSARARSGTDTQYF. The CDR3 DNA is TGCAGTGCTCGCGCTAGGTCTGGCACAGATACGCAGTATTTT. The gene calls are TRBV20-1 and TRBJ2-3, with D unresolved. V dropped 5 bases and J dropped 1 base, with 13 bases sitting between them. The CDR3 sequence is 14 residues long. Per the germline V gene, CDR1 is DFQATT and CDR2 is SNEGSKA (reference sequence).

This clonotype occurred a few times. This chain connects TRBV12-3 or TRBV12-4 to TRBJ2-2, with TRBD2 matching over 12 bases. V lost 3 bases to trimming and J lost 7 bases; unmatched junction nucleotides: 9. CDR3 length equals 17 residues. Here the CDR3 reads CASSFYGLAGRSGELFF. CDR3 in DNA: TGTGCCAGCAGTTTCTATGGACTAGCGGGAAGGAGCGGGGAGCTGTTTTTT.

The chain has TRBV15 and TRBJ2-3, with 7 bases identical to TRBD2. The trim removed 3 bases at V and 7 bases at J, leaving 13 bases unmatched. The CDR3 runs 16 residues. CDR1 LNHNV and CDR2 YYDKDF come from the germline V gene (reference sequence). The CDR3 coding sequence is TGTGCCACCAGCAGGGATGCCTTACTAGCGTTCCATACGCAGTATTTT. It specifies CATSRDALLAFHTQYF.

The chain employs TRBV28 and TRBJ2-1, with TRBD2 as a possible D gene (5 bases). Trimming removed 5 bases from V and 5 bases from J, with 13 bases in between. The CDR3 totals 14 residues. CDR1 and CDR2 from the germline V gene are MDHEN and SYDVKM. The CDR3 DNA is TGTGCCAGCAGTAAACTAGAGCCCCACAATGAGCAGTTCTTC. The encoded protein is CASSKLEPHNEQFF.

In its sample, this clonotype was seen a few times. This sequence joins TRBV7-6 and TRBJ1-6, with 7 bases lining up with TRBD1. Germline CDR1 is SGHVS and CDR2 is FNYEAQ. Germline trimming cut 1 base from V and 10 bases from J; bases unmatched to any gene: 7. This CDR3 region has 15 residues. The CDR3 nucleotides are TGTGCCAGCAGCTTAGTTACAGGGGTGGGCTCACCCCTCCACTTT. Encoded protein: CASSLVTGVGSPLHF.